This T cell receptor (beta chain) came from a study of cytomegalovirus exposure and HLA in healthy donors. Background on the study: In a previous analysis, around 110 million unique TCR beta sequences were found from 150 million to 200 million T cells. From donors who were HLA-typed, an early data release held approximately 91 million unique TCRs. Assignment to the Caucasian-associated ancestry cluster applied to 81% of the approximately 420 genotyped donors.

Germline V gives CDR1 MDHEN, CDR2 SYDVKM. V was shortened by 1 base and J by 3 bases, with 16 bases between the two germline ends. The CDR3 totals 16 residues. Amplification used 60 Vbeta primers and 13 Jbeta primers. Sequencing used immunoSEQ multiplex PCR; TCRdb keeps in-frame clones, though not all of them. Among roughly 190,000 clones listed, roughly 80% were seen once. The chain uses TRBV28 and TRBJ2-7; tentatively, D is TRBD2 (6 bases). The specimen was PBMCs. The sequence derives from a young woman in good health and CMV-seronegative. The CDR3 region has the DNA TGTGCCAGCAGTTTATCCGGGACTGGAGCCTTCTACGAGCAGTACTTC. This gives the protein CASSLSGTGAFYEQYF. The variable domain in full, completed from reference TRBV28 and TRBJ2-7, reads DVKVTQSSRYLVKRTGEKVFLECVQDMDHENMFWYRQDPGLGLRLIYFSYDVKMKEKGDIPEGYSVSREKKERFSLILESASTNQTSMYLCASSLSGTGAFYEQYFGPGTRLTVT.